This T cell receptor (beta chain) was identified in a study of identical twins. The study, taken as a whole, reports: Out-of-frame alpha sequences common to twins exhibited an excess of low generation probability.

No donor was unhealthy or non-Caucasian. This clonotype has a count of ten or more. The antigen is undetermined. TCRdb recomputed calls from the 5' RACE reads with MiXCR, one row per CDR3 protein. The profile shows about 900,000 distinct CDR3 sequences, 9% to 15% of them singletons. CDR1 is LNHNV and CDR2 is YYDKDF in the germline V gene (reference sequence). This CDR3 region has 15 residues. Trimming took 0 bases from V and 4 from J, leaving 12 bases between them. The same sample was also used in a study of yellow fever vaccine responses in identical twins.

The receptor was derived from a woman younger than 30 in good health. V and J are TRBV15 and TRBJ1-1, with D tentatively TRBD1 (5 bases). The specimen sequenced was PBMCs. The CDR3 loop is CATSRDLPGGTEAFF. The CDR3 DNA is TGTGCCACCAGCAGAGATCTTCCGGGGGGCACTGAAGCTTTCTTT.